This T cell receptor beta chain was identified during a study of CD4 T cells in relation to SARS-CoV-2 and coronaviruses. Study in general: Median patient age was roughly 36 years, spanning 21 to 72 years.

TCRdb keeps only in-frame clones here, not all; method: immunoSEQ multiplex PCR. The sample lists 35,000 to 40,000 clones, roughly 90% occurring once. Whole-study results and caveats: This crossreactivity analysis covered spike protein alone, no other viral proteins.

As concerns this clone: Its specificity is not known.

V lost 6 bases and J lost 14, with 14 bases in between. The germline gives CDR1 SNHLY, CDR2 FYNNEI. The CDR3 loop spans 12 amino acids. The sample was memory CD4+ T cells from PBMCs. The genes are TRBV2 and TRBJ1-6; D might be TRBD1 (6 bases). The sequence was collected from an adult with COVID-19. The CDR3, as DNA: TGTGCCAGCAGCCGGACCCAGGGGACCCTCCACTTT. Protein: CASSRTQGTLHF.